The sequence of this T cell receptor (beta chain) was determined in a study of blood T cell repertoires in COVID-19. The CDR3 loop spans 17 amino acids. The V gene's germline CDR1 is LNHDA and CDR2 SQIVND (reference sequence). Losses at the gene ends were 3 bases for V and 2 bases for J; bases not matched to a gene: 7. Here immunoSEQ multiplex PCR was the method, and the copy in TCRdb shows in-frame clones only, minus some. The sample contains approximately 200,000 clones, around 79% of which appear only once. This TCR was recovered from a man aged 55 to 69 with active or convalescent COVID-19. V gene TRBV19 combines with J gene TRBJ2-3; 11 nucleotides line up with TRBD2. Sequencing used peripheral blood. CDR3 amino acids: CASSMDSGRAHTDTQYF. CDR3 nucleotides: TGTGCCAGTAGTATGGATAGCGGGAGGGCGCACACAGATACGCAGTATTTT.